This is a list of T cell receptor beta chains from one sample in a study of shared clonotypes between healthy human individuals. The table came from immunoSEQ multiplex PCR; TCRdb's copy has only in-frame clones and leaves some out. The top ten hold under 0.15% of the sample, which has more than 2 million clones, 85% to 95% seen once. The sequenced material came from naive CD4+ T cells sorted from blood. The receptors shown here come from a man aged 18-30 years in good health. Each CDR3 is given with its conserved first and last residue. D genes are given only for firm matches. Clone size is not always given. Where it is, it says once, few, many or a class for expanded clones.

D gene	clone size	J gene	V gene	CDR3 DNA	CDR3 protein
TRBD1	NA	TRBJ1-1	TRBV5-4	TGTGCCAGCAGCTTCGGACAGGGCAACACTGAAGCTTTCTTT	CASSFGQGNTEAFF
NA	NA	TRBJ1-1	TRBV4-1	TGCGCCAGCAGTCGGGGCGCGGTGCTGAACACTGAAGCTTTCTTT	CASSRGAVLNTEAFF
TRBD1	NA	TRBJ2-5	TRBV11-3	TGTGCCAGCAGCCTACAGGGGCAAGAGACCCAGTACTTC	CASSLQGQETQYF
TRBD2	NA	TRBJ2-5	TRBV2	TGTGCCAGCAGTGTAGCGGGGGGGCGCGAGACCCAGTACTTC	CASSVAGGRETQYF
TRBD1	NA	TRBJ2-7	TRBV16	TGTGCCAGCAGCCCCAATTTACAGGGGGCGAGGGAGCAGTACTTC	CASSPNLQGAREQYF
NA	NA	TRBJ1-5	TRBV7-2	TGTGCCAGCAGCTTCCTCGGCCAGCCCCAGCATTTT	CASSFLGQPQHF
TRBD2	once	TRBJ2-2	TRBV4-1	TGCGCCAGCAATAGACTAGCGGGACCAGTCGGCACCGGGGAGCTGTTTTTT	CASNRLAGPVGTGELFF
TRBD2	NA	TRBJ2-4	TRBV6-5	TGTGCCAGCAGGACGGGACTAGCGTTTGACATTCAGTACTTC	CASRTGLAFDIQYF
NA	NA	TRBJ1-4	TRBV6-1	TGTGCCAGCAGTCTAACAGGTTTTCTTGAAAAACTGTTTTTT	CASSLTGFLEKLFF
NA	once	TRBJ2-3	TRBV7-9	TGTGCCAGCAGCTTAGCGGGCGACGTACCCAGGTATTTT	CASSLAGDVPRYF
NA	once	TRBJ2-7	TRBV7-8	TGTGCCAGCAGCTTAGAATCCGGGGAGCAGTACTTC	CASSLESGEQYF
TRBD2	once	TRBJ2-1	TRBV2	TGTGCCAGCAGTGAACCCCTAGCGGGATCGAATGAGCAGTTCTTC	CASSEPLAGSNEQFF
TRBD1	NA	TRBJ1-1	TRBV10-3	TGTGCCATCAGTGCAGGGACAGGAGGGAACACTGAAGCTTTCTTT	CAISAGTGGNTEAFF
NA	NA	TRBJ1-6	TRBV2	TGTGCCAGCAGTGAGTGGGGCTTGGATTCACCCCTCCACTTT	CASSEWGLDSPLHF
TRBD1	NA	TRBJ1-2	TRBV2	TGTGCCAGCAGTGGCCGACAGGGTGGGAATGGCTACACCTTC	CASSGRQGGNGYTF
NA	NA	TRBJ2-2	TRBV28	TGTGCCAGCAGTTCGACCAGGGGAGTAGGGAACACCGGGGAGCTGTTTTTT	CASSSTRGVGNTGELFF
TRBD2	NA	TRBJ2-1	TRBV10-3	TGTGCCATCAGTGAGCTAGCGGATAACAATGAGCAGTTCTTC	CAISELADNNEQFF
NA	NA	TRBJ2-1	TRBV9	TGTGCCAGCAGCCTCGACAGGTATAATGAGCAGTTCTTC	CASSLDRYNEQFF
NA	NA	TRBJ2-5	TRBV18	TGTGCCAGCTCACCTCAGGGGCCAATGGAGACCCAGTACTTC	CASSPQGPMETQYF
NA	NA	TRBJ2-7	TRBV11-2	TGTGCCAGCAGCTTTGCAGGGCTGAGCTCCTACGAGCAGTACTTC	CASSFAGLSSYEQYF
TRBD1	NA	TRBJ1-2	TRBV5-1	TGCGCCAGCAGCTTCAACCCGGGACAGGGGAATGGCTACACCTTC	CASSFNPGQGNGYTF
NA	NA	TRBJ2-7	TRBV20-1	TGCAGTGCTAAGTGGGACTCCCTAGAGTACTTC	CSAKWDSLEYF
NA	NA	TRBJ1-2	TRBV10-3	TGTGCCATCTCGAGGGGTGTCTATGGCTACACCTTC	CAISRGVYGYTF
NA	NA	TRBJ2-2	TRBV6-5	TGTGCCACCCAGAGGGGGGGCGCGAACACCGGGGAGCTGTTTTTT	CATQRGGANTGELFF
TRBD1	once	TRBJ1-2	TRBV6-6	TGTGCCAGCAGTTACCCGGACAGGGCGAGTGGCTACACCTTC	CASSYPDRASGYTF
TRBD1	many	TRBJ1-2	TRBV30	TGTGCCTGCTCCCGGGACAGGGGTGGCTACACCTTC	CACSRDRGGYTF
TRBD1	NA	TRBJ1-2	TRBV30	TGTGCCTGGAGTGTTCCGGGACAGGGGACCTATGGCTACACCTTC	CAWSVPGQGTYGYTF
TRBD1	once	TRBJ1-1	TRBV27	TGTGCCAGCAGTCACCGGGACAGGGGCACTGAAGCTTTCTTT	CASSHRDRGTEAFF